This T cell receptor beta chain was observed in a study of T cell repertoires in cytomegalovirus infection. Background on the study: TCR beta signatures that were public indicated CMV infection and matching HLA type. Study outcomes and limitations: CMV-specific TCR beta clonotypes restricted by HLA-C were the ones dominating the ex vivo response. Summed public TCR beta family frequency identified CMV carriers bearing the relevant HLA.

TCRdb recomputed calls from the reads with MiXCR, one row per CDR3 protein. The data contain around 230,000 distinct CDR3 sequences, about 7% of them singletons. In its sample, this clonotype was seen many times. Antigen unknown. Specimen: PBMCs. The TCR was taken from a human donor in good health (CMV status not recorded). Some clones in this sample may be carry-over from other donors' samples.

This CDR3 reads CASSAGGADTQYF. The CDR3 DNA follows: TGTGCCAGCAGCGCAGGGGGCGCAGATACGCAGTATTTT. The chain links TRBV5-6 to TRBJ2-3, with TRBD1 matching over 8 bases. V gave up 4 bases and J gave up 4 bases; unmatched junction bases: 2. Germline V gives CDR1 SGHDT, CDR2 YYEEEE. The CDR3 totals 13 residues.